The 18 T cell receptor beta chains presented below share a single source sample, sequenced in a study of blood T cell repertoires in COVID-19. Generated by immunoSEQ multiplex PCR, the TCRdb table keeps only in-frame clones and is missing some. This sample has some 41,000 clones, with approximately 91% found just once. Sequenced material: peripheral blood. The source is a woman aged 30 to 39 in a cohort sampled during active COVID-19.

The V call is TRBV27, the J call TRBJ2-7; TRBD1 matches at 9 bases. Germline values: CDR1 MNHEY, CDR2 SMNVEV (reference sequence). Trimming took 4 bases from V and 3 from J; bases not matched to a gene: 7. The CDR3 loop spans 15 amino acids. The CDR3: CASSSAGTGNYEQYF. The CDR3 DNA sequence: TGTGCCAGCAGTTCCGCAGGGACAGGGAACTACGAGCAGTACTTC.

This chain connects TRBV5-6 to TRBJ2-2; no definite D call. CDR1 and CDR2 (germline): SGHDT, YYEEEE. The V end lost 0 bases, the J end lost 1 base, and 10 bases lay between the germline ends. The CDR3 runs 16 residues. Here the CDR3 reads CASSLVVAMNTGELFF. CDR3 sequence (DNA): TGTGCCAGCAGCTTGGTGGTAGCCATGAACACCGGGGAGCTGTTTTTT. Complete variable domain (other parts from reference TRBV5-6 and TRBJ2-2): DAGVTQSPTHLIKTRGQQVTLRCSPKSGHDTVSWYQQALGQGPQFIFQYYEEEERQRGNFPDRFSGHQFPNYSSELNVNALLLGDSALYLCASSLVVAMNTGELFFGEGSRLTVL.

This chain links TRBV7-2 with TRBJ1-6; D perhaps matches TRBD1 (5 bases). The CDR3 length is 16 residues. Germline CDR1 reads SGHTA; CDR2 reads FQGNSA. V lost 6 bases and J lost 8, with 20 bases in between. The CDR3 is CASSLGGLGTDSPLHF. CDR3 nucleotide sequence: TGTGCCAGCAGTCTCGGGGGGTTAGGGACCGATTCACCCCTCCACTTT.

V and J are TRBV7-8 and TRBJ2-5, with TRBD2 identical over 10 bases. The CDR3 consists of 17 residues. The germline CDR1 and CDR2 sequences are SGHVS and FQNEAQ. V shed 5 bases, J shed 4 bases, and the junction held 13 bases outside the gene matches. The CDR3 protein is CASSLSLGAGGPETQYF. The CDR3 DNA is TGTGCCAGCAGCCTCAGTTTGGGAGCGGGAGGGCCAGAGACCCAGTACTTC.

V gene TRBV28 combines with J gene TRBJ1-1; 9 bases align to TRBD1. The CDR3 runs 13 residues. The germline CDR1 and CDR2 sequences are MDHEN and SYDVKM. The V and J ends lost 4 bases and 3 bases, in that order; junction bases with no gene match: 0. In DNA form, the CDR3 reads TGTGCCAGCAGTTGGACAGGGGACACTGAAGCTTTCTTT. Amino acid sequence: CASSWTGDTEAFF.

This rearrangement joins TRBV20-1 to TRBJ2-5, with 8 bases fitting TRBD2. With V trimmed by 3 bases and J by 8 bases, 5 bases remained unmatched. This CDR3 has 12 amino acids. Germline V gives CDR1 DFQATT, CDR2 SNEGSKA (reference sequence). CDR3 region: CSASMGLETQYF. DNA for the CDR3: TGCAGTGCTAGTATGGGACTAGAAACCCAGTACTTC.

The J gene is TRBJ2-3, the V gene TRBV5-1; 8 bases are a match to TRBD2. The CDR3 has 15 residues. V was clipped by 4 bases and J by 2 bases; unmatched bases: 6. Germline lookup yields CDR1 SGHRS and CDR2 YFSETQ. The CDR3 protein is CASSVSGSITDTQYF. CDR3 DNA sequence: TGCGCCAGCAGCGTCAGCGGGAGCATCACAGATACGCAGTATTTT.

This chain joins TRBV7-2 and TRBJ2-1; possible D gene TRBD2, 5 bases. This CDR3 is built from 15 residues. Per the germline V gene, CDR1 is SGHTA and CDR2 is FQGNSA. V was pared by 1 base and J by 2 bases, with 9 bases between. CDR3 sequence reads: CASSLVGGTYNEQFF. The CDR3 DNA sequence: TGTGCCAGCAGCTTAGTAGGAGGAACCTACAATGAGCAGTTCTTC.

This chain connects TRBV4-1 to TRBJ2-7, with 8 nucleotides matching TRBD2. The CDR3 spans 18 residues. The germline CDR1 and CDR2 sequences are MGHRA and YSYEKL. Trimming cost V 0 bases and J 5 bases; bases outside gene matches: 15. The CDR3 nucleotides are TGCGCCAGCAGCCAAGATTTCTCCAGCGGGAGCACCCGGGACGAGCAGTACTTC. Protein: CASSQDFSSGSTRDEQYF.

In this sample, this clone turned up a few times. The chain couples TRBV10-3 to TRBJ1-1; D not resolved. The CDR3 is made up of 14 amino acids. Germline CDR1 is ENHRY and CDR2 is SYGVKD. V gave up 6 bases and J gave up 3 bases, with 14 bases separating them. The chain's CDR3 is CAIRSRGYDTEAFF. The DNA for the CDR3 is TGTGCCATCAGAAGCAGAGGATATGACACTGAAGCTTTCTTT.

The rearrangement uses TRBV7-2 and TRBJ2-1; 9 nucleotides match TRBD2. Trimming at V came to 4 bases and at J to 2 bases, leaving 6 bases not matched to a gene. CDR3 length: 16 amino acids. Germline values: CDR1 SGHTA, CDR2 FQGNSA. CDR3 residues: CASSSQGLATYNEQFF. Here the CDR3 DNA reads TGTGCCAGCAGCTCTCAGGGACTAGCAACCTACAATGAGCAGTTCTTC.

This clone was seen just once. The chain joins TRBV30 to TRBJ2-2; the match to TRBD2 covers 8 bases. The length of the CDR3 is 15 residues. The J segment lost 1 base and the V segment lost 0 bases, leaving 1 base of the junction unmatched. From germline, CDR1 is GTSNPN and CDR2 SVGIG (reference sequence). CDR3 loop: CAWSVLAENTGELFF. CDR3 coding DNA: TGTGCCTGGAGTGTACTAGCGGAGAACACCGGGGAGCTGTTTTTT.

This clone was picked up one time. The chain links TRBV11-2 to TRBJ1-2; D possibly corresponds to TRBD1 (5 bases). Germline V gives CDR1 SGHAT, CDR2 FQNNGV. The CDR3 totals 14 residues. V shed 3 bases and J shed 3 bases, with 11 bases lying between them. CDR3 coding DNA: TGTGCCAGCAGCTTCCTGGGGGGACACTATGGCTACACCTTC. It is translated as CASSFLGGHYGYTF.

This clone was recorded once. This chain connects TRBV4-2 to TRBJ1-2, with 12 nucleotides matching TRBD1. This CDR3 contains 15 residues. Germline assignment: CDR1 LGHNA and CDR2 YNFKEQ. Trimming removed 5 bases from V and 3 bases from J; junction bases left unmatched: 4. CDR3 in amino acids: CASSSRDRGHYGYTF. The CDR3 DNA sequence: TGTGCCAGCAGCAGCCGGGACAGGGGGCACTATGGCTACACCTTC.

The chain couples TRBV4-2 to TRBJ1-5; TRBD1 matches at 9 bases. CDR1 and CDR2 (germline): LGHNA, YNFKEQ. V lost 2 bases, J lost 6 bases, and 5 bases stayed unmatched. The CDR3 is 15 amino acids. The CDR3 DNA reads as TGTGCCAGCAGCCAACCCGGGACAGGGAGTCAGCCCCAGCATTTT. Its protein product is CASSQPGTGSQPQHF.

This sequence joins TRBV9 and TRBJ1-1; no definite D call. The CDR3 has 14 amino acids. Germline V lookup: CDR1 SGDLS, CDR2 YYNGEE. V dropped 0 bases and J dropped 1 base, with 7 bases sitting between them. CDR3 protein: CASSVGSGNTEAFF. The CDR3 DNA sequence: TGTGCCAGCAGCGTAGGGTCAGGGAACACTGAAGCTTTCTTT. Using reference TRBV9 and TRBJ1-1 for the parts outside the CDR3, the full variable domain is DSGVTQTPKHLITATGQRVTLRCSPRSGDLSVYWYQQSLDQGLQFLIQYYNGEERAKGNILERFSAQQFPDLHSELNLSSLELGDSALYFCASSVGSGNTEAFFGQGTRLTVV.

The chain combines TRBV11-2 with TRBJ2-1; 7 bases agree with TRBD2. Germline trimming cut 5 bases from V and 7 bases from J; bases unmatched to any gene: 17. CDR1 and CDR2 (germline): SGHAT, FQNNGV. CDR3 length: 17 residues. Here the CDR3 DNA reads TGTGCCAGCAGCCCCTTGGCGGGAGCCCTCCTGAGGAATGAGCAGTTCTTC. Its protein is CASSPLAGALLRNEQFF.

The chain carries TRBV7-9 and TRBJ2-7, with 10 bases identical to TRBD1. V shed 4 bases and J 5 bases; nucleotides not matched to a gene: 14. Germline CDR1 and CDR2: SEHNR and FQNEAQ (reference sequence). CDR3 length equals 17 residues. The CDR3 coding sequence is TGTGCCAGCAGCTCACGGCAAGGGACAGGGGCTCTCGACGAGCAGTACTTC. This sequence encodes CASSSRQGTGALDEQYF. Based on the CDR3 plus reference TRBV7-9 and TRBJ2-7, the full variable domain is DTGVSQNPRHKITKRGQNVTFRCDPISEHNRLYWYRQTLGQGPEFLTYFQNEAQLEKSRLLSDRFSAERPKGSFSTLEIQRTEQGDSAMYLCASSSRQGTGALDEQYFGPGTRLTVT.